This TCR beta chain was captured in a study of T cell responses to AZD1222 COVID-19 vaccine. As to this clone: Its target is not known.

The CDR3 spans 12 residues. CDR1 is MNHEY, CDR2 SMNVEV, per germline (reference sequence). Deletions cut 6 bases from V and 1 base from J, with 6 bases between. The study, taken as a whole, reports: When two AZD1222 doses had been given, Spike-specific TCR breadth and depth rose. Just 6 or 7 people given AZD1222 tested seropositive at baseline.

Data came from immunoSEQ multiplex PCR; TCRdb stores just in-frame clones and leaves some out. The table includes some 47,000 clones, 83% detected once. The chain recombines TRBV27 with TRBJ1-1, with D maybe TRBD1 (6 bases). Sequences were derived from peripheral blood, sampled on day 0 of AZD1222 vaccination. The receptor was isolated from an adult in good health. CDR3 nucleotides: TGTGCCAGCAGCAGGGGGAACACTGAAGCTTTCTTT. Translated, it gives CASSRGNTEAFF.